The table lists the clone carrying this T cell receptor beta chain with a few counts. V lost 0 bases, J lost 6 bases, and 11 bases lay in between. This CDR3 contains 14 residues. Germline CDR1 is LGHDT and CDR2 is YNNKEL (reference sequence). The data stem from a study of patients and donors after allogeneic stem cell transplantation. TCRdb analysed the RT-PCR reads with MiXCR anew, one entry per CDR3 protein. The profile shows around 150,000 distinct CDR3 sequences, about a third of them singletons. The origin of this receptor is a human donor who was either an allogeneic HSCT recipient or a stem cell or donor lymphocyte infusion donor (not recorded which). It is not recorded whose cells these are; they may come from a transplant donor. This chain connects TRBV3-1 to TRBJ1-2; D is perhaps TRBD1 (6 bases). The specimen sequenced was blood, either unsorted or a sorted T cell fraction (not recorded which). CDR3 bases: TGTGCCAGCAGCCAAGAGACGGGGGCAAATGGCTACACCTTC. Its translation is CASSQETGANGYTF.